This TCR beta chain comes out of a study of cytomegalovirus exposure and HLA in healthy donors. Germline V gene sequence: CDR1 MDHEN, CDR2 SYDVKM. The CDR3 contains 14 residues. The V end was cut by 5 bases, the J end by 4 bases, with 13 bases between. Repertoires were generated with immunoSEQ multiplex PCR, while TCRdb's copy carries only in-frame clones and drops some. In the table there are 150,000 to 200,000 clones, 84% of which are singletons. The chain has TRBV28 and TRBJ2-3; D is undetermined. The sample comprised PBMCs. This TCR was sampled from a man younger than 35 in good health and CMV-seropositive. The CDR3 loop is CASSPLLIPDTQYF. In DNA, the CDR3 is TGTGCCAGCAGTCCCCTATTAATTCCAGATACGCAGTATTTT.